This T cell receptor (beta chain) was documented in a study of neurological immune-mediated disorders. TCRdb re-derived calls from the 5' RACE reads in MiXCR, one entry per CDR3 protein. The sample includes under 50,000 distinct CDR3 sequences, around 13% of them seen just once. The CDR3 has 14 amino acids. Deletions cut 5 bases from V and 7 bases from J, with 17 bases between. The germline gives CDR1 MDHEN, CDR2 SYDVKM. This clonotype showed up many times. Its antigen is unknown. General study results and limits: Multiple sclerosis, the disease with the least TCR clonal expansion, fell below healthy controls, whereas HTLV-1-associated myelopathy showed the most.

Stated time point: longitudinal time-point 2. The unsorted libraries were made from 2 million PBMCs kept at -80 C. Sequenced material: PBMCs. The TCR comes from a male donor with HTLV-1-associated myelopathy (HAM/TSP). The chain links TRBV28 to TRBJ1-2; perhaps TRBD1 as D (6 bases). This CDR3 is CASSRHRGAFGYTF. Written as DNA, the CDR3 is TGTGCCAGCAGTCGCCATCGGGGGGCATTTGGCTACACCTTC.